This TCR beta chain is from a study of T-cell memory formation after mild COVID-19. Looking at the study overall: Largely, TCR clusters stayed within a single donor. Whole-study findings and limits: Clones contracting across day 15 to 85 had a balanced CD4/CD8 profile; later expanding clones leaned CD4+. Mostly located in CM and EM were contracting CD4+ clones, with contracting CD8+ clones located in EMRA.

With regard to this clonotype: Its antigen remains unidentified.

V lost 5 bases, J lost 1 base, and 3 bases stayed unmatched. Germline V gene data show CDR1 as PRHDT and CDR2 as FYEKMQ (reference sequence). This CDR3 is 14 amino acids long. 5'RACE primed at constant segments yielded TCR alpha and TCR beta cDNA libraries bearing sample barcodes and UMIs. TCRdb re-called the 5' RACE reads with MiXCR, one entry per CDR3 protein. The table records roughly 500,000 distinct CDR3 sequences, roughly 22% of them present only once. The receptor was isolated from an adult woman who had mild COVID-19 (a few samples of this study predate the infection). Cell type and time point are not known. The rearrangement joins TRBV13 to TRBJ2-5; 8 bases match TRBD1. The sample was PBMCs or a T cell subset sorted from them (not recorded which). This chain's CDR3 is CASSITGGQETQYF. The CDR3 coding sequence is TGTGCCAGCAGCATAACAGGGGGCCAAGAGACCCAGTACTTC.